This entry lists 18 T cell receptor beta chains sequenced from one sample in a study of prognosis after radiotherapy for stage I lung cancer. CDR3 of TCR beta was amplified from genomic DNA via a two-round multiplex PCR. Initially, in first-round PCR, primers specific to each TRBV and TRBJ gene were used. Using its own MiXCR run on the multiplex PCR reads, TCRdb lists one record per CDR3 protein. The table includes about 16,000 distinct CDR3 sequences, approximately 40% detected once. This specimen was PBMCs, taken before or after stereotactic body radiation therapy (not recorded which). The source is a donor over 45 with non-small cell lung cancer.

The chain combines TRBV9 with TRBJ2-2; unclear D gene. The V end was cut by 4 bases, the J end by 5 bases, with 9 bases between. Germline V gene data show CDR1 as SGDLS and CDR2 as YYNGEE. The CDR3 loop spans 13 amino acids. CDR3 amino acids: CASSFRSTGELFF. In nucleotides, the CDR3 is TGTGCCAGCAGCTTCAGGTCAACCGGGGAGCTGTTTTTT.

This clonotype counts as medium-sized. The DNA for the CDR3 is TGCAGTGCCGTCAGGGAGACCTATAATTCACCCCTCCACTTT. It codes for CSAVRETYNSPLHF. The chain has TRBV20-1 and TRBJ1-6, with D possibly matching TRBD1 (5 bases). Germline lookup yields CDR1 DFQATT and CDR2 SNEGSKA (reference sequence). This CDR3 comprises 14 residues. Trimming stripped 6 bases from V and 2 bases from J, with 11 bases between.

This clonotype was recorded at least ten times. The V gene is TRBV4-3, the J gene TRBJ2-7; 7 bases are shared with TRBD2. The CDR3 loop spans 14 amino acids. The trim removed 4 bases at V and 7 bases at J, leaving 10 bases unmatched. Germline V gene sequence: CDR1 LGHNA, CDR2 YSLEER. DNA for the CDR3: TGCGCCAGCAGCCCTGGTTGGGAGGGCAGTGAGCAGTACTTC. Its translation: CASSPGWEGSEQYF.

The rearrangement uses TRBV6-5 and TRBJ2-2; the D gene is possibly TRBD2 (6 bases). The CDR3 loop spans 14 amino acids. Germline CDR1 is MNHEY and CDR2 is SVGAGI. Deletions cut 2 bases from V and 5 bases from J, with 9 bases between. The CDR3: CASSYAGGTGELFF. As DNA, the CDR3 is TGTGCCAGCAGTTACGCCGGGGGTACCGGGGAGCTGTTTTTT.

J is TRBJ2-7 and V is TRBV11-3, with D perhaps matching TRBD1 (6 bases). Deletions cut 5 bases from V and 0 bases from J, with 11 bases between. The germline V gene encodes CDR1 SGHNT and CDR2 YENEEA. The CDR3 spans 14 residues. This CDR3 is CASSTRGTSYEQYF. The CDR3, as DNA: TGTGCCAGCAGCACAAGGGGGACCTCCTACGAGCAGTACTTC. The whole variable domain, remainder taken from reference TRBV11-3 and TRBJ2-7, is EAGVVQSPRYKIIEKKQPVAFWCNPISGHNTLYWYLQNLGQGPELLIRYENEEAVDDSQLPKDRFSAERLKGVDSTLKIQPAELGDSAVYLCASSTRGTSYEQYFGPGTRLTVT.

Ten or more counts support this clonotype. V usage is TRBV6-4 and J usage is TRBJ2-1, with TRBD2 matching over 14 bases. The germline V gene has CDR1 MRHNA and CDR2 SNTAGT. Trimming cost V 0 bases and J 9 bases; bases outside gene matches: 4. The CDR3 extends over 16 amino acids. The CDR3 sequence is CASSDSTSGRAGEQFF. The CDR3 DNA sequence: TGTGCCAGCAGTGACTCGACTAGCGGGAGGGCCGGTGAGCAGTTCTTC.

This clonotype was seen more than once but under ten times. The gene calls are TRBV5-6 and TRBJ1-1; 8 bases line up with TRBD1. CDR3 length equals 14 residues. J was trimmed by 4 bases and V by 2 bases; bases with no gene match: 4. Germline V gives CDR1 SGHDT, CDR2 YYEEEE. The CDR3 nucleotides are TGTGCCAGCAGCTTCGGACAGGGAGGCACTGAAGCTTTCTTT. It codes for CASSFGQGGTEAFF.

This chain connects TRBV5-1 to TRBJ2-2, with 10 bases fitting TRBD1. The CDR3 is 18 residues long. V shed 4 bases, J shed 0 bases, and the junction held 9 bases outside the gene matches. The germline V gene encodes CDR1 SGHRS and CDR2 YFSETQ. DNA for the CDR3: TGCGCCAGCAGCGCAGATGGACAGGGGGGTACGAACACCGGGGAGCTGTTTTTT. Protein: CASSADGQGGTNTGELFF.

Relative to its sample, this clonotype is medium-sized. This chain links TRBV6-2 or TRBV6-3 with TRBJ1-6; TRBD1 is a possible D gene (5 bases). Germline values: CDR1 MNHEY, CDR2 SVGEGT. V lost 7 bases and J lost 0, with 10 bases in between. CDR3 length: 15 residues. The CDR3 is CASTADSSYNSPLHF. The CDR3 nucleotides read TGTGCCAGCACCGCAGACAGCTCCTATAATTCACCCCTCCACTTT.

This clonotype was counted ten times or more. The chain is built from TRBV18 and TRBJ2-1; 11 bases fit TRBD2. This CDR3 comprises 15 residues. Germline V gene data show CDR1 as KGHSH and CDR2 as LQKENI. V trimming: 5 bases; J trimming: 8 bases; junction bases outside the gene matches: 8. The CDR3 sequence: CASSELAGVEYEQFF. The DNA of the CDR3 is TGTGCCAGCTCAGAACTAGCGGGAGTTGAGTATGAGCAGTTCTTC. Full variable domain (outside the CDR3, taken from reference TRBV18 and TRBJ2-1): NAGVMQNPRHLVRRRGQEARLRCSPMKGHSHVYWYRQLPEEGLKFMVYLQKENIIDESGMPKERFSAEFPKEGPSILRIQQVVRGDSAAYFCASSELAGVEYEQFFGPGTRLTVL.

Comment on this clonotype: A read error may be the cause here, since a much bigger clone is one base away. CDR3 sequence: CSSAVTGELFF. The CDR3 DNA reads TGTTCCAGCGCGGTCACCGGGGAGCTGTTTTTT. The chain joins TRBV7-2 to TRBJ2-2; D uncertain. Per the germline V gene, CDR1 is SGHTA and CDR2 is FQGNSA. The CDR3 has 11 amino acids.

For this clonotype: Since a much larger clone is just one base distant, this may be a read error. This chain uses TRBV18 with TRBJ1-1, with D possibly being TRBD2 (5 bases). The J call may be in error: the DNA end matches TRBJ2-3 better. There are 14 residues in the CDR3. Germline CDR1 is KGHSH and CDR2 is LQKENI. Here the CDR3 reads CPSSPLPSRGTQYF. CDR3 bases: TGTCCCAGCTCACCCTTACCTTCACGGGGTACGCAGTATTTT.

Relative to its sample, this clonotype is medium-sized. V gene TRBV6-1 combines with J gene TRBJ2-7; TRBD1 agrees at 7 bases. The CDR3 length is 14 residues. With 0 bases clipped from V and 5 bases from J, the junction kept 4 bases outside the gene matches. Per the germline V gene, CDR1 is MNHNS and CDR2 is SASEGT. CDR3: CASSEAGTVHEQYF. Written as DNA, the CDR3 is TGTGCCAGCAGTGAAGCGGGGACAGTACACGAGCAGTACTTC.

This clonotype showed up many times. V gene TRBV3-1 combines with J gene TRBJ2-1; the D call may be TRBD1 or TRBD2 (5 bases each). Germline CDR1 is LGHDT and CDR2 is YNNKEL (reference sequence). The ends were cut back, 0 bases at V and 9 bases at J, with 15 bases in the middle. The CDR3 length is 15 residues. CDR3 loop: CASSQDEGSSGEQFF. CDR3 DNA: TGTGCCAGCAGCCAAGATGAGGGGTCATCTGGTGAGCAGTTCTTC.

CDR3 amino acids: CASSETLTSGFPVEQYF. The CDR3 coding sequence is TGCGCCAGCAGTGAGACTTTAACTAGCGGATTCCCGGTCGAGCAGTACTTC. The J gene is TRBJ2-7, the V gene TRBV10-2; 8 positions match TRBD2. The length of the CDR3 is 17 residues. The J segment lost 6 bases and the V segment lost 2 bases, leaving 15 bases of the junction unmatched. The germline CDR1 and CDR2 sequences are WSHSY and SAAADI.

This clonotype came up many times. CDR3 sequence (DNA): TGTGCCAGCAGCCGAAGCTCCTACAATGAGCAGTTCTTC. Translated: CASSRSSYNEQFF. The chain has TRBV7-6 and TRBJ2-1; D gene ambiguous. The CDR3 loop spans 13 amino acids. Between the trimmed V and J ends, which lost 5 bases and 0 bases, there was a span of 5 bases. Per the germline V gene, CDR1 is SGHVS and CDR2 is FNYEAQ.

This clonotype was detected once. This likely came from a read error, as a far larger clone is one base away. The CDR3 is CTSTTRGATGGLPYGYTF. The DNA of the CDR3 is TGTACCAGCACCACCCGAGGGGCGACAGGGGGCCTCCCCTATGGCTACACCTTC. V gene TRBV6-8 combines with J gene TRBJ1-2; 10 bases line up with TRBD1. The CDR3 covers 18 residues. In germline, CDR1 is MNHGY, CDR2 SAAAGT.

This clonotype was counted many times. The CDR3 region is CASSQDIRGGKPQHF. CDR3 DNA: TGCGCCAGCAGCCAAGATATCCGGGGTGGGAAGCCCCAGCATTTT. The rearrangement uses TRBV4-1 and TRBJ1-5, with unresolved D. The CDR3 runs 15 residues. In germline, CDR1 is MGHRA, CDR2 YSYEKL. Between the trimmed V and J ends, which lost 0 bases and 8 bases, there was a span of 14 bases.